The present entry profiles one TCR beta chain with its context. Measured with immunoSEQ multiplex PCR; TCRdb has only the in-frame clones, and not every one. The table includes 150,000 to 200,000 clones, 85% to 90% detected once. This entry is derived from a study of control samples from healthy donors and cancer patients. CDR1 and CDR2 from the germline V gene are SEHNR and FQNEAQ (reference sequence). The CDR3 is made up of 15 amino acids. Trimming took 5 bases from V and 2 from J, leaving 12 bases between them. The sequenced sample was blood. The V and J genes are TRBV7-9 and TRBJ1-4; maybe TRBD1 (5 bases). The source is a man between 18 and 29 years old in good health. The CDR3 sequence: CASSVARGTNEKLFF. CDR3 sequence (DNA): TGTGCCAGCAGCGTGGCCCGGGGGACTAATGAAAAACTGTTTTTT.